This T cell receptor beta chain was sequenced during a study of spatial heterogeneity in lung cancer. The wider study: The donors, about 74 patients with untreated early-stage non-small cell lung cancer, provided the samples. Raw reads contained each unique TCR and UMI combination more than ten times on average. The authors sequenced available follow-up PBMC samples, taken a median of approximately two years after resection.

TCRdb recomputed calls from the 5' RACE reads with MiXCR, one row per CDR3 protein. The sample lists about 120,000 distinct CDR3 sequences; approximately 12% were seen once. This clonotype showed up just a few times. Time point indicated: blood at routine non-recurrence follow-up after resection. Unsorted whole RNA samples from tumor, nontumor lung or frozen PBMC were sequenced. The TCR sequence derives from a male donor with early-stage non-small cell lung cancer. The sequencing used PBMCs, collected at follow-up.

The CDR3 DNA follows: TGTGCCACCAGCGGACACCAAGGGGACTATGGCTACACCTTC. This gives the protein CATSGHQGDYGYTF. The chain uses TRBV15 and TRBJ1-2; D is perhaps TRBD1 (5 bases). From germline, CDR1 is LNHNV and CDR2 YYDKDF (reference sequence). The CDR3 length is 14 residues. Trimming took off 5 bases at V and 3 bases at J, with 13 bases between the two ends.